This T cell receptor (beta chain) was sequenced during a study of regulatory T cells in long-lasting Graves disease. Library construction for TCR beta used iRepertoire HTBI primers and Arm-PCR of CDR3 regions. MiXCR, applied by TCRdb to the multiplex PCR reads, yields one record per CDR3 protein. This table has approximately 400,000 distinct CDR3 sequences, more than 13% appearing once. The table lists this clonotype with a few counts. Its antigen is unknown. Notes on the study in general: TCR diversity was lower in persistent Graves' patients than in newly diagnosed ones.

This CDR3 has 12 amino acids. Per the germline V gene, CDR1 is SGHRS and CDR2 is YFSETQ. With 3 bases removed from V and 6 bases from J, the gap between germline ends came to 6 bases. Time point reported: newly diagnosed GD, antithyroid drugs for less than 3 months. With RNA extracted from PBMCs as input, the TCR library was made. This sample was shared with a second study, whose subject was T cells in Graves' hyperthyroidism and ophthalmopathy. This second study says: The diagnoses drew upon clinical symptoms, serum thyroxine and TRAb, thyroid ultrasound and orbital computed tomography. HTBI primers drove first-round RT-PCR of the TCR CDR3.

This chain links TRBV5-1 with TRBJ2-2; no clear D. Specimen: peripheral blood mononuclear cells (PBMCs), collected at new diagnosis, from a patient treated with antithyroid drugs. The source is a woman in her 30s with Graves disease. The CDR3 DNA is TGCGCCAGCAGCTCTTTTTCCGGGGAGCTGTTTTTT. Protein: CASSSFSGELFF. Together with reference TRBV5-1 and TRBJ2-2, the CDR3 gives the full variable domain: KAGVTQTPRYLIKTRGQQVTLSCSPISGHRSVSWYQQTPGQGLQFLFEYFSETQRNKGNFPGRFSGRQFSNSRSEMNVSTLELGDSALYLCASSSFSGELFFGEGSRLTVL.